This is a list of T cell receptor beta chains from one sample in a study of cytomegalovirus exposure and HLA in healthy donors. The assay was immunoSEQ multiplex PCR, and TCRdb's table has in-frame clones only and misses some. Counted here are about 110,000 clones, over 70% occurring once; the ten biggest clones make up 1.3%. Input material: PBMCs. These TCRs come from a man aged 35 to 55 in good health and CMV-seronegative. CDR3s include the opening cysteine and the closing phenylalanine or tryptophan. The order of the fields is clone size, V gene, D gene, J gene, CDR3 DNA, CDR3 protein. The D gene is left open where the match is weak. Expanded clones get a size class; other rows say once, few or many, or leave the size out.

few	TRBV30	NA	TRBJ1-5	TGTGCCTGGAGTGCACAGGGTAATCAGCCCCAGCATTTT	CAWSAQGNQPQHF
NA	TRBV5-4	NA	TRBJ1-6	TGTGCCAGCAGCTTGGCCGGGTTAGGTTCACCCCTCCACTTT	CASSLAGLGSPLHF
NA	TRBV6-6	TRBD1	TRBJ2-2	TGTGCCAGCAGTCCCCGACAGGGAATCGGGGAGCTGTTTTTT	CASSPRQGIGELFF
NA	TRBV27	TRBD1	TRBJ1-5	TGTGCCAGCAGTGCCCGGGACAGCCACAATCAGCCCCAGCATTTT	CASSARDSHNQPQHF
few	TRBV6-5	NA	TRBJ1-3	TGTGCCAGCAGTTACTCGCGGGAGCTCTCTGGAAACACCATATATTTT	CASSYSRELSGNTIYF
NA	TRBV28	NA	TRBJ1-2	TGTGCCAGCAGTTTAGCAGGGAATCAACAATCCACCTTC	CASSLAGNQQSTF
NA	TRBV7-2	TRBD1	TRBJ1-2	TGTGCCAGCAGCACTAGGGGCAGACAGGGGGGTTATGGCTACACCTTC	CASSTRGRQGGYGYTF
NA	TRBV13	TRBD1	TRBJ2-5	TGTGCCAGCAGCCTAGACAGGGTAGAGACCCAGTACTTC	CASSLDRVETQYF
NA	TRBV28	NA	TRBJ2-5	TGTGCCAGCAGTAAGCGGGACACCTCGCAGGGGACCCAGTACTTC	CASSKRDTSQGTQYF
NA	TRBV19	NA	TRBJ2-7	TGTGCCAGTAGTATCGATCTTCCGGCCTACGAGCAGTACTTC	CASSIDLPAYEQYF
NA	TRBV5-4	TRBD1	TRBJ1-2	TGTGCCAGCAGCACGGACAGGGGCTATGGCTACACCTTC	CASSTDRGYGYTF
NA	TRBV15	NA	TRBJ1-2	TGTGCCACCAGCAGACAGGGTAGAAGCTACACCTTC	CATSRQGRSYTF
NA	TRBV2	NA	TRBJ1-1	TGTGCCAGCAGGACAGGTATGAACACTGAAGCTTTCTTT	CASRTGMNTEAFF
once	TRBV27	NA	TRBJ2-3	TGTGCCAGCTACTCCTGGACAGGGAGGGCAGATACGCAGTATTTT	CASYSWTGRADTQYF
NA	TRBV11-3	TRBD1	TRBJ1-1	TGTGCCAGCAGCTCCAGGGGGCAAACTGAAGCTTTCTTT	CASSSRGQTEAFF
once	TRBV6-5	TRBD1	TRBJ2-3	TGTGCCAGCAGTTTGGGACAGGGGGCCACAGATACGCAGTATTTT	CASSLGQGATDTQYF
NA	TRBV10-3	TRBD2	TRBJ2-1	TGTGCCATCAGTGGCGGGACTAGCGGGATGGTGGTTGAGCAGTTCTTC	CAISGGTSGMVVEQFF
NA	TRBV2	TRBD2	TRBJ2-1	TGTGCCAGCATCGGGACTAGAAATTCCCCCAACGGCAATGAGCAGTTCTTC	CASIGTRNSPNGNEQFF
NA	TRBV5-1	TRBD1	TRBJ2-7	TGCGCCAGCAGCGGGGGGACAGGAACGGTCTACGAGCAGTACTTC	CASSGGTGTVYEQYF
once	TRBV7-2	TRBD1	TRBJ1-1	TGTGCCAGCAGCCAGGGACAGACTGCGGCTTTCTTT	CASSQGQTAAFF
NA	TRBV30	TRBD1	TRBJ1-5	TGTGCCTGGAGGACAGGGGGCTTAAGGAATCAGCCCCAGCATTTT	CAWRTGGLRNQPQHF
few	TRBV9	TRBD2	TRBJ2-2	TGTGCCAGCAGCGTAGGAGGTGGGAGGGTAAACACCGGGGAGCTGTTTTTT	CASSVGGGRVNTGELFF
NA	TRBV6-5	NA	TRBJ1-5	TGTGCCAGCAGTTTAGTTGCGGGTAAGGGCAATCAGCCCCAGCATTTT	CASSLVAGKGNQPQHF
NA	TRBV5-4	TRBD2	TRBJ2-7	TGTGCCAGCAGCTTGAGACTAGCGGGAGTCGAGCAGTACTTC	CASSLRLAGVEQYF
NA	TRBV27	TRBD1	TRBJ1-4	TGTGCCAGCAGTTTATCAGGGGGCTTTGCAACTAATGAAAAACTGTTTTTT	CASSLSGGFATNEKLFF
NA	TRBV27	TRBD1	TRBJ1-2	TGTGCCAGCAGTCCTCGGGACAGGGGGTCGGGGGGCTACACCTTC	CASSPRDRGSGGYTF
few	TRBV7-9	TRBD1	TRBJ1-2	TGTGCCAGCAGCTCCGGGACAGTCAATGGCTACACCTTC	CASSSGTVNGYTF
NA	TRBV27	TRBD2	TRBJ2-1	TGTGCCAGCAGTTTAAGCAGCGGGGGGCCTCTCAATGAGCAGTTCTTC	CASSLSSGGPLNEQFF
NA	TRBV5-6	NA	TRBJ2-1	TGTGCCAGCAGCTTGGGTCAGTCGCATGAGCAGTTCTTC	CASSLGQSHEQFF
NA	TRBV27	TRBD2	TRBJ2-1	TGTGCCAGCAGTTTCCTCCCGGGACTAGCGGGGGAGAACAATGAGCAGTTCTTC	CASSFLPGLAGENNEQFF
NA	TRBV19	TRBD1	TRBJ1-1	TGTGCCAGTAGACCCCGTGGGACAGGCGTTATGAACACTGAAGCTTTCTTT	CASRPRGTGVMNTEAFF
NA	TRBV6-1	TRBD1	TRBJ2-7	TGTGCCAGTACTGGGACAGGGCGCTACGAGCAGTACTTC	CASTGTGRYEQYF
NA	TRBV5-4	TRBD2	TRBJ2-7	TGTGCCAGCAGCAGCCCGGGACTAGCGGGGGTTCACGAGCAGTACTTC	CASSSPGLAGVHEQYF
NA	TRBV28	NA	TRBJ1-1	TGTGCCAGCAGTCCGAGCAGGGGAAGGAACACTGAAGCTTTCTTT	CASSPSRGRNTEAFF
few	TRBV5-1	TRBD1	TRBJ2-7	TGCGCCGGCAGCTTGGCCGGACAGGGGGCTCTTGGGGGCGAGCAGTACTTC	CAGSLAGQGALGGEQYF
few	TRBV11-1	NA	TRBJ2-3	TGTGCCAGCAGCTTAGTTGGGGCGGGGGCGCGGAACACAGATACGCAGTATTTT	CASSLVGAGARNTDTQYF
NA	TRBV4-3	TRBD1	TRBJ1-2	TGCGCCAGCAGCCAAACAGGGGGCGCGGACTATGGCTACACCTTC	CASSQTGGADYGYTF
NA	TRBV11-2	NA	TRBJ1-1	TGTGCCAGCAGCCGGACACTCCGCACTGAAGCTTTCTTT	CASSRTLRTEAFF
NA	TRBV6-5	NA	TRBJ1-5	TGTGCCAGCAGGGATGACATCAATCAGCCCCAGCATTTT	CASRDDINQPQHF
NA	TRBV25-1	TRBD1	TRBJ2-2	TGTGCCAGCAGTGGAGGACAGGGGGTCAACACCGGGGAGCTGTTTTTT	CASSGGQGVNTGELFF
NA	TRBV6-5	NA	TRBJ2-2	TGTGCCAGCAGTTACTCGAGGTCCGGGGAGCTGTTTTTT	CASSYSRSGELFF
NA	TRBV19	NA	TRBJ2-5	TGTGCCAGTAAACAGACAGGAGCGGAAGAGACCCAGTACTTC	CASKQTGAEETQYF
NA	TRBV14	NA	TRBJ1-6	TGTGCCAGCGGGAAGGGGGGGAATTCACCCCTCCACTTT	CASGKGGNSPLHF
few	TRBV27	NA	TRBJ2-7	TGTGCCAGCAGACCTGCGACAGGTCGGATAGGGCAGTACTTC	CASRPATGRIGQYF
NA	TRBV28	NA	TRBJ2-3	TGTGCCAGCAGTTTAGGTTTCGGGGGCACAGATACGCAGTATTTT	CASSLGFGGTDTQYF
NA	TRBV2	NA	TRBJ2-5	TGTGCCAGGGGGGGTGAGCAGTACTTC	CARGGEQYF